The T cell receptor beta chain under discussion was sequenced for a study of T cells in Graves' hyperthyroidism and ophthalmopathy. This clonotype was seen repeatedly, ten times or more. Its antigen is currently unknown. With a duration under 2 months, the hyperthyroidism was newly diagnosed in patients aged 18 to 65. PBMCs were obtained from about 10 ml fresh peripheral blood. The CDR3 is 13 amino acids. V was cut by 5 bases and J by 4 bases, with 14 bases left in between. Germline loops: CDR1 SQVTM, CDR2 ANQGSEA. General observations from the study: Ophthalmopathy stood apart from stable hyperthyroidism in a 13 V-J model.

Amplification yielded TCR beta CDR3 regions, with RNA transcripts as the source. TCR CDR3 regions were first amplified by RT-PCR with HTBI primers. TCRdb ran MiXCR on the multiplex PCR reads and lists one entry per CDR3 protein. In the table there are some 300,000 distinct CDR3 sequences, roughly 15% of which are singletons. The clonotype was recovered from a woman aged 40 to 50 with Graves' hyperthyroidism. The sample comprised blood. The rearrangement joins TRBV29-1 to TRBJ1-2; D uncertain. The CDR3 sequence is CSVTTVNPYGYTF. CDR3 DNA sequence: TGCAGCGTTACCACCGTAAACCCCTATGGCTACACCTTC.